This T cell receptor beta chain was identified in a study of blood T cell repertoires in COVID-19. About the study: Sites across the United States, Italy and Spain contributed samples from acute and convalescent COVID-19. In each case, the material was cDNA or gDNA derived from T cells, B-cell-depleted T cells, or PBMCs.

Looked up from germline, CDR1 is GTSNPN and CDR2 is SVGIG (reference sequence). The CDR3 sequence is 15 residues long. V gave up 2 bases and J gave up 2 bases, with 12 bases separating them. In the original processing: It was from reference gene primer amplification that nucleated cell counts were estimated. Some clones are missing from TCRdb's copy, which holds only in-frame ones; the method was immunoSEQ multiplex PCR. Clonal size and the V and J genes are those of that table, whereas D and trimming came from the DNA. The top ten hold around 20% of the sample, which has roughly 170,000 clones, about 90% seen once.

The rearrangement joins TRBV30 to TRBJ1-4; D perhaps matches TRBD1 (5 bases). The origin of this receptor is a man in his sixties or seventies with active or convalescent COVID-19. Input material: peripheral blood. This CDR3 reads CAWSSPGGTNEKLFF. The CDR3 DNA reads TGTGCCTGGAGTTCCCCCGGGGGGACTAATGAAAAACTGTTTTTT.